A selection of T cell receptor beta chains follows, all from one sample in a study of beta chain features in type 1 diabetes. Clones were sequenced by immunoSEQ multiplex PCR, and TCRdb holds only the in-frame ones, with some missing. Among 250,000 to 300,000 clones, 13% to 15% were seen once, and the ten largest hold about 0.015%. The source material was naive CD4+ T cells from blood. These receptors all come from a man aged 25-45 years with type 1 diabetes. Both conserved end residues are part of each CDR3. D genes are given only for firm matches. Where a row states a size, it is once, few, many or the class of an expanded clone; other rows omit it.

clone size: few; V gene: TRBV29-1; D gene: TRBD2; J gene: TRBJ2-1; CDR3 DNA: TGCAGCGGGACTAGCGAGTACAATGAGCAGTTCTTC; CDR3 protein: CSGTSEYNEQFF
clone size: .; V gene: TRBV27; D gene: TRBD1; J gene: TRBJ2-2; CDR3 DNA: TGTGCCAGCAGTTTTACAGGGGGAACCGGGGAGCTGTTTTTT; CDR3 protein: CASSFTGGTGELFF
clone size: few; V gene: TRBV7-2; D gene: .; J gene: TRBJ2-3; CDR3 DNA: TGTGCCAGCAGCCGAGGGGGGGTTAGGACAGATACGCAGTATTTT; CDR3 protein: CASSRGGVRTDTQYF
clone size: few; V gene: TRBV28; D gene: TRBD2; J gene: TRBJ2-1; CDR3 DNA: TGTGCCAGCAGTTTATTTAGCGGGAGGTCTTACAATGAGCAGTTCTTC; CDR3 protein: CASSLFSGRSYNEQFF
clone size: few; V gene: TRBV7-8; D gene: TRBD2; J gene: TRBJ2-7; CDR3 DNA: TGTGCCAGCCGACTAGCGGGAATTGGCGAGCAGTACTTC; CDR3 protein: CASRLAGIGEQYF
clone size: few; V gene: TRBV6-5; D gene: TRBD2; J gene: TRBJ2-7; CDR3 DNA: TGTGCCAGCAGGTCAGCGGGAGGGCCGTCCGACGAGCAGTACTTC; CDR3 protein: CASRSAGGPSDEQYF
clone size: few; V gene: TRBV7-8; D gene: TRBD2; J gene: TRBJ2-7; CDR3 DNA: TGTGCCAGCCTCCCTGGGAGGGTAGCGGGCACCTACGAGCAGTACTTC; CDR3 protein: CASLPGRVAGTYEQYF
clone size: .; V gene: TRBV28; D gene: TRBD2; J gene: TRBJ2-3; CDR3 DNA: TGTGCCAGCAGACGCCCGGGACTAGCGCAGTATTTT; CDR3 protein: CASRRPGLAQYF
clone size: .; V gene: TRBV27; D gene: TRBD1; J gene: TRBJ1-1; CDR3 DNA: TGTGCCAGCGGGTACAGGGGTCGGACTGAAGCTTTCTTT; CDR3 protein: CASGYRGRTEAFF
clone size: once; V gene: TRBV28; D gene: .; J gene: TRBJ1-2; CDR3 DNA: TGTGCCAGCAATGACATTAACTATGGCTACACCTTC; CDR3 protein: CASNDINYGYTF
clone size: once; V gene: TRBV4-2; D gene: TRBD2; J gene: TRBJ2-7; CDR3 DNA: TGTGCCAGCAGCCAAGAAGGGAAACTAGCGGGAGGGCCATACGAGCAGTACTTC; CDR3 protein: CASSQEGKLAGGPYEQYF
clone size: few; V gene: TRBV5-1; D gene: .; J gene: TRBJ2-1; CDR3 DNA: TGCGCCAGCAGCTCACTTCTGGGGGGTAACAATGAGCAGTTCTTC; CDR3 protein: CASSSLLGGNNEQFF
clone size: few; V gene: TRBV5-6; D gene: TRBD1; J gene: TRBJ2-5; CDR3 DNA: TGTGCCAGCAGCTTGGCCTCGACAGGGCAGGAGACCCAGTACTTC; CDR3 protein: CASSLASTGQETQYF
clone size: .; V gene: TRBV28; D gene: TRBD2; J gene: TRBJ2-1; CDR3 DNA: TGTGCCAGCAGTTTAAAACGGAGTAGCGGGAGGGCCAATGATGAGCAGTTCTTC; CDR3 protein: CASSLKRSSGRANDEQFF
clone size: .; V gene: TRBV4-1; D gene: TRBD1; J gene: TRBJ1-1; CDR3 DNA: TGCGCCAGCAGCCAAAGGGACAGCAACACTGAAGCTTTCTTT; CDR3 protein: CASSQRDSNTEAFF
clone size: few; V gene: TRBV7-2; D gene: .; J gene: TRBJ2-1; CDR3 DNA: TGTGCCAGCAGCTCGAGGGGGGGGCAGTTCTTC; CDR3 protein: CASSSRGGQFF
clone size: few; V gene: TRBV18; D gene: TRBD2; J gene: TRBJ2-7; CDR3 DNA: TGTGCCAGCTCACCAGGGGCTAGCGGAAACTACGAGCAGTACTTC; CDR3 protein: CASSPGASGNYEQYF
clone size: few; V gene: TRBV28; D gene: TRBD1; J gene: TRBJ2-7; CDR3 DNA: TGTGCCAGCAGTTCCGTCGGGACAGGGACCTACGAGCAGTACTTC; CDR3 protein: CASSSVGTGTYEQYF
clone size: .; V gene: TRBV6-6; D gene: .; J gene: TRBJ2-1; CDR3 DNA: TGTGCCAGCAGTTACCCCCCCCACACCGATGAGCAGTTCTTC; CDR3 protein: CASSYPPHTDEQFF
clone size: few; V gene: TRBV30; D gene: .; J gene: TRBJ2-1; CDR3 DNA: TGTGCCTGGAGTGTCCGAGCGGGACAAGTTGAAATCTTC; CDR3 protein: CAWSVRAGQVEIF
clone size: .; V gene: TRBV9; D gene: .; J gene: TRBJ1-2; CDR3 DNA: TGTGCCAACGTGGACAGATCCTATGGCTACACCTTC; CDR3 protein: CANVDRSYGYTF
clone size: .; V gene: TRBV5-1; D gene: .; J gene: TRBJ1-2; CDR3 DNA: TGCGCCAGCAGCTTGACCGACGCTCAAGCGGGCTACACCTTC; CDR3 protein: CASSLTDAQAGYTF
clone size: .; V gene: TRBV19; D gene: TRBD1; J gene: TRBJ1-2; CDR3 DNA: TGTGCCAGTACTCCGGGACAGGGAAACTATGGCTACACCTTC; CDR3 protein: CASTPGQGNYGYTF
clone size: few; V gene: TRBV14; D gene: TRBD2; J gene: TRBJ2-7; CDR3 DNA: TGTGCCAGCAGCCCGCGGACTAGCGGCGAGCAGTACTTC; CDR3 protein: CASSPRTSGEQYF
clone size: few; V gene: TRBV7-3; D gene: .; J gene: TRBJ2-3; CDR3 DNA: TGTGCCAGCAGCCGTTCGGGAGGCACAGATACGCAGTATTTT; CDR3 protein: CASSRSGGTDTQYF
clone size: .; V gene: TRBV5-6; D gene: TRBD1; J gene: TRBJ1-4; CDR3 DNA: TGTGCCAGCAGCTTGGGGGACAGTTCTCTAAAACTGTTTTTT; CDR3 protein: CASSLGDSSLKLFF
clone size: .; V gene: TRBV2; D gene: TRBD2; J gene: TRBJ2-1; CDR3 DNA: TGTGCCAGCAGGAAGGAACTAGCGGGAGGCCATGAGCAGTTCTTC; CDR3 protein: CASRKELAGGHEQFF
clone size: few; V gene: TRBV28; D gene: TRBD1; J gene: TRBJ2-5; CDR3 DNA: TGTGCCAGCGTAGGTTCGGGACAGGGATTCCAAGAGACCCAGTACTTC; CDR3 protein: CASVGSGQGFQETQYF